These 30 T cell receptor beta chains came from one sample sequenced in a study of Ad26.COV2.S vaccination and SARS-CoV-2 variants. Method: immunoSEQ multiplex PCR; TCRdb's copy keeps in-frame clones and lacks some. The sample yields roughly 390,000 clones, about nine tenths seen once. Treatment specified: some 19 received Ad26.COV2.S at low or high dose, single or two shots; about 5 received placebo; per-sample allocation not given. The study sampled participants on day 63 after the first vaccine or placebo injection. The specimen comprised peripheral blood, sampled in a trial of Ad26.COV2.S vaccine versus placebo. The receptor set was obtained from a person aged 18-65 years who received the Ad26.COV2.S COVID-19 vaccine or a placebo.

This clone was found once. The chain couples TRBV19 to TRBJ1-1; a weak D match, TRBD1 (6 bases). This CDR3 is 16 amino acids long. V was clipped by 3 bases and J by 11 bases, with 25 bases between them. Germline V gene sequence: CDR1 LNHDA, CDR2 SQIVND (reference sequence). In DNA form, the CDR3 reads TGTGCCAGTAGTATGGGGGGCGGGAGTGCGAGCCTGAAGGCTTTCTTT. Its protein product is CASSMGGGSASLKAFF.

As DNA, the CDR3 is TGTGCCAGCAGCCAACGCCTCCTCCGGCCTTACGAGCAGTACTTC. It encodes CASSQRLLRPYEQYF. The J gene is TRBJ2-7, the V gene TRBV11-2; D is unresolved. CDR1 is SGHAT, CDR2 FQNNGV, per germline. V was cut by 5 bases and J by 4 bases, with 18 bases left in between. There are 15 residues in the CDR3.

This chain joins TRBV30 and TRBJ2-7; TRBD2 agrees at 11 bases. The V gene end was trimmed by 3 bases and the J gene end by 4 bases; junction bases not matched to a gene: 5. The CDR3 has 14 amino acids. Germline V CDR1 and CDR2: GTSNPN, SVGIG (reference sequence). The DNA for the CDR3 is TGTGCCTGGAGCGATAGCGGGGGGGCGTACGAGCAGTACTTC. Translated, it gives CAWSDSGGAYEQYF.

V is TRBV6-5 and J is TRBJ1-5; D is unclear. The ends were cut back, 6 bases at V and 6 bases at J, with 12 bases in the middle. Germline assignment: CDR1 MNHEY and CDR2 SVGAGI. This CDR3 is built from 13 residues. CDR3 sequence reads: CASSQQRFQPQHF. CDR3 in DNA: TGTGCCAGCAGCCAACAAAGGTTTCAGCCCCAGCATTTT.

V is TRBV4-1 and J is TRBJ2-1; the D gene is possibly TRBD1 (6 bases). The germline gives CDR1 MGHRA, CDR2 YSYEKL. The CDR3 contains 14 residues. V shed 0 bases and J shed 6 bases, with 9 bases lying between them. For the CDR3, the DNA is TGCGCCAGCAGCCAAGATCACAGGGTCAATGAGCAGTTCTTC. It is translated as CASSQDHRVNEQFF.

Worth noting for this clone: Additional DNA sequences in this sample encode the identical CDR3. The CDR3 here is CASSQGTATYEQYF. The CDR3 bases are TGTGCCAGCAGCCAAGGCACAGCAACCTACGAGCAGTACTTC. The genes are TRBV3-1 (or the pseudogene TRBV3-2) and TRBJ2-7; D ambiguous. The CDR3 consists of 14 residues. Trimming left V 1 base short and J 2 bases short, with 9 bases between. Germline V gives CDR1 LGHDT, CDR2 YNNKEL (reference sequence).

The chain combines TRBV7-2 with TRBJ2-7; no firm D call. This CDR3 region has 15 residues. Germline V gives CDR1 SGHTA, CDR2 FQGNSA. Trimming shortened V by 1 base and J by 1 base, and 11 bases separated the two germline ends. For the CDR3, the DNA is TGTGCCAGCAGCTTAGAGACGGCAAGGTCCTACGAGCAGTACTTC. Amino acids: CASSLETARSYEQYF. The complete variable domain, with remaining parts taken from reference TRBV7-2 and TRBJ2-7, reads GAGVSQSPSNKVTEKGKDVELRCDPISGHTALYWYRQSLGQGLEFLIYFQGNSAPDKSGLPSDRFSAERTGGSVSTLTIQRTQQEDSAVYLCASSLETARSYEQYFGPGTRLTVT.

Concerning this clone: The sample contains more than one DNA sequence encoding this CDR3. This chain joins TRBV20-1 and TRBJ1-2; no reliable D call. The CDR3 runs 10 residues. The germline CDR1 and CDR2 sequences are DFQATT and SNEGSKA (reference sequence). V lost 6 bases, J lost 8 bases, and 10 bases lay in between. CDR3 protein: CSALREGYTF. Here the CDR3 DNA reads TGCAGTGCCCTGAGGGAGGGCTACACCTTC.

The rearrangement links TRBV5-6 to TRBJ2-1, with 8 bases matching TRBD1. The germline V gene has CDR1 SGHDT and CDR2 YYEEEE. With 1 base clipped from V and 4 bases from J, the junction kept 4 bases outside the gene matches. The CDR3 extends over 15 amino acids. CDR3 in DNA: TGTGCCAGCAGCTTGCTCGGACAGGGATACAATGAGCAGTTCTTC. It is translated as CASSLLGQGYNEQFF.

This chain joins TRBV25-1 and TRBJ1-3; TRBD1 matches at 9 bases. Germline CDR1 reads MGHDK; CDR2 reads SYGVNS. The ends lost 6 bases at V and 1 base at J; junction bases unmatched: 1. This CDR3 comprises 14 residues. The CDR3 sequence is CASRTGGSGNTIYF. The CDR3 DNA sequence: TGTGCCAGCAGGACAGGGGGGTCTGGAAACACCATATATTTT.

V usage is TRBV6-5 and J usage is TRBJ1-1, with a possible D match to TRBD1 (5 bases). This CDR3 comprises 14 residues. Looked up from germline, CDR1 is MNHEY and CDR2 is SVGAGI. The ends were cut back, 10 bases at V and 8 bases at J, with 23 bases in the middle. CDR3 protein: CATNKGTSKGEAFF. The CDR3 DNA reads as TGTGCCACCAACAAGGGGACGTCGAAGGGGGAAGCTTTCTTT.

The rearrangement joins TRBV6-5 to TRBJ2-1, with TRBD2 matching 7 bases. CDR1 is MNHEY and CDR2 is SVGAGI in the germline V gene. CDR3 length: 11 residues. Unmatched junction bases numbered 3, after V lost 7 bases and J lost 9 bases. The DNA of the CDR3 is TGTGCCAGCAATCCGGGAGGTGAGCAGTTCTTC. It codes for CASNPGGEQFF.

This clone appeared a single time. The chain is built from TRBV30 and TRBJ1-2; 8 bases agree with TRBD1. The CDR3 has 14 residues. CDR1 is GTSNPN and CDR2 is SVGIG in the germline V gene (reference sequence). The V segment lost 1 base and the J segment 8 bases; nucleotides outside the gene matches: 9. The CDR3 reads CAWSGLLHRGGYTF. CDR3 nucleotide sequence: TGTGCCTGGAGTGGATTGTTACACAGGGGGGGCTACACCTTC.

The chain couples TRBV18 to TRBJ1-4, with D uncertain. The CDR3 runs 15 residues. Germline CDR1 reads KGHSH; CDR2 reads LQKENI. The ends were cut back, 2 bases at V and 5 bases at J, with 12 bases in the middle. The CDR3 is CASSPGWVQNEKLFF. The CDR3 nucleotides are TGTGCCAGCTCACCAGGCTGGGTGCAAAATGAAAAACTGTTTTTT.

The chain carries TRBV4-1 and TRBJ2-7; D remains unclear. The CDR3 extends over 13 amino acids. The V gene's germline CDR1 is MGHRA and CDR2 YSYEKL. V was pared by 1 base and J by 6 bases, with 10 bases between. CDR3 loop: CASSQVGRTEQYF. DNA for the CDR3: TGCGCCAGCAGCCAAGTGGGCCGGACCGAGCAGTACTTC.

This clone was counted once. V gene TRBV20-1 combines with J gene TRBJ2-1, with 8 positions matching TRBD2. V gave up 3 bases and J gave up 3 bases; unmatched junction bases: 10. The CDR3 length is 16 residues. Per germline, CDR1 DFQATT and CDR2 SNEGSKA (reference sequence). The CDR3 is CSASGFGAGVYNEQFF. CDR3 DNA: TGCAGTGCTAGTGGGTTTGGAGCGGGGGTCTACAATGAGCAGTTCTTC.

The chain has TRBV30 and TRBJ2-7; D ambiguous. CDR1 is GTSNPN and CDR2 is SVGIG in the germline V gene (reference sequence). This CDR3 contains 12 residues. Trimming stripped 0 bases from V and 2 bases from J, with 5 bases between. CDR3 nucleotide sequence: TGTGCCTGGAGTGTACAGACCTACGAGCAGTACTTC. This encodes CAWSVQTYEQYF.

This chain uses TRBV5-1 with TRBJ2-1; 15 nucleotides match TRBD2. This CDR3 has 15 residues. V lost 3 bases and J lost 9; bases outside the gene matches: 4. Germline lookup yields CDR1 SGHRS and CDR2 YFSETQ. The CDR3 DNA reads TGCGCCAGCAGCTACGGACTAGCGGGGGGGTCTGAGCAGTTCTTC. Translated, it gives CASSYGLAGGSEQFF.

Here the CDR3 DNA reads TGTGCCAGCAGCCGGGACTCCAATCAGCCCCAGCATTTT. This sequence encodes CASSRDSNQPQHF. The chain combines TRBV6-4 with TRBJ1-5; D possibly corresponds to TRBD1 (5 bases). CDR3 size: 13 residues. V shed 6 bases and J shed 3 bases, with 9 bases lying between them. CDR1 MRHNA and CDR2 SNTAGT come from the germline V gene.

Turning to this clone: Compared with germline, one end of the junction differs, possibly owing to a read error. The chain combines TRBV6-5 with TRBJ1-1; 7 bases are shared with TRBD1. CDR1 is MNHEY and CDR2 is SVGAGI in the germline V gene. CDR3 length: 15 amino acids. This chain's CDR3 is CASSLEGQSNTEAFF. CDR3 DNA: TGTGCCAGTAGTTTAGAGGGACAGTCGAACACTGAAGCTTTCTTT.

This clone has only a few counts. The chain couples TRBV6-1 to TRBJ1-1; a possible D gene is TRBD1 (6 bases). This CDR3 comprises 14 residues. Trimming took off 0 bases at V and 12 bases at J, with 17 bases between the two ends. Germline V gives CDR1 MNHNS, CDR2 SASEGT. CDR3 nucleotide sequence: TGTGCCAGCAGTGAAGCTAGGGGGGGCGGGAAGACTTTCTTT. Amino acids: CASSEARGGGKTFF.

The V gene is TRBV21-1, the J gene TRBJ2-5; TRBD1, the table's D call, lacks a check against the DNA. TRBV21-1 is reported as a pseudogene. This CDR3 is 18 amino acids long. The CDR3 DNA reads as TGTGCCAGCAGCCTGAACATCGGGCGGGACAGTCACCAAGAGACCCAGTACTTC. It is translated as CASSLNIGRDSHQETQYF.

This chain links TRBV3-1 (or the pseudogene TRBV3-2) with TRBJ2-5; D is possibly TRBD1 (5 bases). Trimming took off 2 bases at V and 2 bases at J, with 6 bases between the two ends. The CDR3 sequence is 13 residues long. Germline CDR1 is LGHDT and CDR2 is YNNKEL (reference sequence). The CDR3 DNA follows: TGTGCCAGCAGCCAACGACAGCAAGAGACCCAGTACTTC. Its translation is CASSQRQQETQYF.

The chain is built from TRBV4-2 and TRBJ1-2, with TRBD1 as a possible D gene (5 bases). The CDR3 has 14 residues. Germline CDR1 reads LGHNA; CDR2 reads YNFKEQ. V dropped 1 base and J dropped 8 bases, with 14 bases sitting between them. CDR3 DNA: TGTGCCAGCAGCCAAGGGGGGGGTGAGGGCGGCTACACCTTC. Its translation is CASSQGGGEGGYTF.

This chain uses TRBV9 with TRBJ2-1, with D possibly matching TRBD1 (6 bases). The CDR3 covers 15 residues. V lost 5 bases, J lost 7 bases, and 19 bases lay in between. Germline V CDR1 and CDR2: SGDLS, YYNGEE. As DNA, the CDR3 is TGTGCCAGCAGTCGCCGGGACAACACAGGTAATGAGCAGTTCTTC. It translates to CASSRRDNTGNEQFF.

The genes are TRBV5-5 and TRBJ2-5; a possible D gene is TRBD1 (6 bases). The CDR3 length is 13 residues. Germline V gene sequence: CDR1 SGHKS, CDR2 YYEKEE (reference sequence). V was cut by 4 bases and J by 5 bases, with 12 bases left in between. CDR3 amino acids: CASSATGWETQYF. The CDR3 region has the DNA TGTGCCAGCAGCGCTACAGGGTGGGAGACCCAGTACTTC. Full variable domain (outside the CDR3, taken from reference TRBV5-5 and TRBJ2-5): DAGVTQSPTHLIKTRGQQVTLRCSPISGHKSVSWYQQVLGQGPQFIFQYYEKEERGRGNFPDRFSARQFPNYSSELNVNALLLGDSALYLCASSATGWETQYFGPGTRLLVL.

This sequence joins TRBV27 and TRBJ2-7; D possibly uses TRBD1 or TRBD2 (5 bases each). The CDR3 contains 15 residues. Trimming removed 6 bases at V and 2 bases at J, with 17 bases between. The germline V gene encodes CDR1 MNHEY and CDR2 SMNVEV (reference sequence). CDR3 protein: CASRQAAGLTYEQYF. The CDR3 nucleotides read TGTGCCAGCAGACAGGCGGCGGGTCTGACCTACGAGCAGTACTTC.

This clone was detected a few times. The chain links TRBV30 to TRBJ2-7; TRBD2 agrees at 8 bases. The V segment lost 4 bases and the J segment 5 bases; nucleotides outside the gene matches: 13. The CDR3 is made up of 15 amino acids. From germline, CDR1 is GTSNPN and CDR2 SVGIG (reference sequence). The CDR3, as DNA: TGTGCCTGGAAAGGGGTCGGGACTAGAGAACACGAGCAGTACTTC. Its translation: CAWKGVGTREHEQYF.

The chain carries TRBV7-9 and TRBJ1-2; 8 bases fit TRBD1. The CDR3 consists of 16 residues. Per the germline V gene, CDR1 is SEHNR and CDR2 is FQNEAQ (reference sequence). With V trimmed by 6 bases and J by 0 bases, 9 bases remained unmatched. This CDR3 is CASSMTGEASNYGYTF. The CDR3 DNA sequence: TGTGCCAGCAGTATGACAGGGGAGGCGTCTAACTATGGCTACACCTTC.

The genes are TRBV9 and TRBJ2-3, with 11 bases identical to TRBD1. The CDR3 is 15 amino acids. Losses at the gene ends were 8 bases for V and 4 bases for J; bases not matched to a gene: 9. Germline V gene lookup returns CDR1 SGDLS and CDR2 YYNGEE. The CDR3 is CASSPGQGGSDTQYF. DNA of the CDR3: TGTGCCAGTTCCCCGGGACAGGGGGGCTCAGATACGCAGTATTTT. The complete variable domain, with remaining parts taken from reference TRBV9 and TRBJ2-3, reads DSGVTQTPKHLITATGQRVTLRCSPRSGDLSVYWYQQSLDQGLQFLIQYYNGEERAKGNILERFSAQQFPDLHSELNLSSLELGDSALYFCASSPGQGGSDTQYFGPGTRLTVL.